What follows is one T cell receptor beta chain and its context. This specimen comes from a study of blood T cell repertoires in COVID-19. Looking at the study overall: There were acute and convalescent COVID-19 samples, and they came from the United States, Italy and Spain. PBMCs, B-cell-depleted T cells, or T cells provided the cDNA or gDNA that made up the material.

This CDR3 contains 15 residues. Deletions cut 4 bases from V and 3 bases from J, with 16 bases between. Germline lookup yields CDR1 SGHNT and CDR2 YYREEE (reference sequence). The authors' processing: By means of reference gene primer amplification, nucleated cell counts were estimated. Some clones are missing from TCRdb's copy, which holds only in-frame ones; the method was immunoSEQ multiplex PCR. That table furnishes V, J and clone size, whereas the DNA furnished D and trimming. There are around 620,000 clones in the sample; more than 80% occur only once, and roughly 0.25% lies in the top ten. Material for sequencing was peripheral blood. The sequence derives from a woman aged 18 to 35 with acute or convalescent COVID-19. The chain employs TRBV5-4 and TRBJ2-5; maybe TRBD1 (6 bases). CDR3 nucleotide sequence: TGTGCCAGCAGCGGCCGTCTGAGGGGGAAAGAGACCCAGTACTTC. Protein: CASSGRLRGKETQYF.